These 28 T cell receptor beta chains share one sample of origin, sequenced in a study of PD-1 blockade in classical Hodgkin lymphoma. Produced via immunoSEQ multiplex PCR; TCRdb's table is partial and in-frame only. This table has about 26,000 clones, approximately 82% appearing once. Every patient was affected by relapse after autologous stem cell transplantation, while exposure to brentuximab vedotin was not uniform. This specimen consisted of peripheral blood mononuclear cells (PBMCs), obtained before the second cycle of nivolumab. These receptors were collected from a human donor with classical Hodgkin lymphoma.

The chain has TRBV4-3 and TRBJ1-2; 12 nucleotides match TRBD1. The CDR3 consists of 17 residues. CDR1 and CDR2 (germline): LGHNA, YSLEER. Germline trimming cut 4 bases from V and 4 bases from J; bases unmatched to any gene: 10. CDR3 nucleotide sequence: TGCGCCAGCAGCCTTACCGGGACAGGGGGCGCCGGCTATGGCTACACCTTC. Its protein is CASSLTGTGGAGYGYTF.

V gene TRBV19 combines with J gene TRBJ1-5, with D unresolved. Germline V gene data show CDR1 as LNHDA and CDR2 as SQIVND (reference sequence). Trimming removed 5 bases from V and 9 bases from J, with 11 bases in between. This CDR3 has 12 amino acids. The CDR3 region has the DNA TGTGCCAGTAGTCACCCAGATTTGCCCCAGCATTTT. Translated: CASSHPDLPQHF.

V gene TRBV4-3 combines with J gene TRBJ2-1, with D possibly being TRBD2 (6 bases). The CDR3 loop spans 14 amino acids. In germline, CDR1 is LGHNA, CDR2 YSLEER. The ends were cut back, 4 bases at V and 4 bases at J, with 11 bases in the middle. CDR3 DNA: TGCGCCAGCAGCCCGAGACTAGAGTACAATGAGCAGTTCTTC. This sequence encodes CASSPRLEYNEQFF.

The CDR3 sequence is CASSLRGRAYNEQFF. The DNA for the CDR3 is TGTGCCAGCAGCTTAAGGGGTAGGGCCTACAATGAGCAGTTCTTC. V gene TRBV7-9 combines with J gene TRBJ2-1; a possible D gene is TRBD1 (5 bases). From germline, CDR1 is SEHNR and CDR2 FQNEAQ (reference sequence). Deletions cut 2 bases from V and 2 bases from J, with 10 bases between. The CDR3 loop spans 15 amino acids.

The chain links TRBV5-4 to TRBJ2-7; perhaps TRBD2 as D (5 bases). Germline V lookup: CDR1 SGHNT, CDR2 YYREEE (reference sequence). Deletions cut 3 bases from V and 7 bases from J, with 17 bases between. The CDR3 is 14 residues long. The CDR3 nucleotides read TGTGCCAGCAGCTCCGGACTGGTTGGCCAGGAGCAGTACTTC. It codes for CASSSGLVGQEQYF.

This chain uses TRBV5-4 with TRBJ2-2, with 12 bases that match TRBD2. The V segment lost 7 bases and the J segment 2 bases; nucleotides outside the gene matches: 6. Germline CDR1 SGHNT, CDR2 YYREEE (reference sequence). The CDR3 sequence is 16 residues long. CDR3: CASRTSGGTNTGELFF. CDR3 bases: TGTGCCAGCCGAACTAGCGGGGGGACTAACACCGGGGAGCTGTTTTTT.

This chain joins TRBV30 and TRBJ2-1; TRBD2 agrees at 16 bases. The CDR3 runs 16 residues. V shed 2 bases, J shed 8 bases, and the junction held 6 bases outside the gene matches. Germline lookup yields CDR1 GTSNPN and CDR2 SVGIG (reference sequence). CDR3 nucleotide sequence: TGTGCCTGGAGTCCGGGACTAGCGGGGGGGCCGGATGAGCAGTTCTTC. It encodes CAWSPGLAGGPDEQFF.

Here the CDR3 reads CASSPGQMNYEQYF. The DNA of the CDR3 is TGTGCCAGCAGCCCCGGACAGATGAACTACGAGCAGTACTTC. The chain couples TRBV11-3 to TRBJ2-7; TRBD1 is a possible D gene (6 bases). V lost 5 bases and J lost 3, with 14 bases in between. This CDR3 is 14 amino acids long. CDR1 and CDR2 (germline): SGHNT, YENEEA. Filled out from reference TRBV11-3 and TRBJ2-7, the complete variable domain reads EAGVVQSPRYKIIEKKQPVAFWCNPISGHNTLYWYLQNLGQGPELLIRYENEEAVDDSQLPKDRFSAERLKGVDSTLKIQPAELGDSAVYLCASSPGQMNYEQYFGPGTRLTVT.

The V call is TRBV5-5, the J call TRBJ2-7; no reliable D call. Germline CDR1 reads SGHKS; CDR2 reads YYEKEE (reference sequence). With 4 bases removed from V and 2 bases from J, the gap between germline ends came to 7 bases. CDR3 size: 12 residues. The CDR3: CASSQPAYEQYF. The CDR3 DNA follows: TGTGCCAGCAGCCAACCAGCCTACGAGCAGTACTTC.

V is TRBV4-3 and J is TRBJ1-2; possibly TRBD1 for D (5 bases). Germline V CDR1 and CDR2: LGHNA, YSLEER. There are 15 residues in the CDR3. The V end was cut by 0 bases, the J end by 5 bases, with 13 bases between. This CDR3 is CASSQDLGELYGYTF. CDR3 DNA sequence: TGCGCCAGCAGCCAAGATTTGGGGGAATTGTATGGCTACACCTTC.

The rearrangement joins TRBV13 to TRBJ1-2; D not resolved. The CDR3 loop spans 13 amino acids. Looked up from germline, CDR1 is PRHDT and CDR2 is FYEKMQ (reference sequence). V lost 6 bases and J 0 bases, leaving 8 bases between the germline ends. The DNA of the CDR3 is TGTGCCAGCAGAAGGTACCCTAACTATGGCTACACCTTC. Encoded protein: CASRRYPNYGYTF.

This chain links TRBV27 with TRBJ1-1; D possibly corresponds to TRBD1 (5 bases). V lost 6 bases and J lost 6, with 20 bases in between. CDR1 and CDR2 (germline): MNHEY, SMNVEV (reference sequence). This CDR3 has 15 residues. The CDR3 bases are TGTGCCAGCAGATCTTCCTTTGGAAGGGGCGCTGAAGCTTTCTTT. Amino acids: CASRSSFGRGAEAFF.

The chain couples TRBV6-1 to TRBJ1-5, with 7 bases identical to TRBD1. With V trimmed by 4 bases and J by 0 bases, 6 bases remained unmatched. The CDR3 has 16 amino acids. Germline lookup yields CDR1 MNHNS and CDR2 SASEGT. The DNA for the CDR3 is TGTGCCAGCAGTGGACTCGGGACAGTTAGCAATCAGCCCCAGCATTTT. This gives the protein CASSGLGTVSNQPQHF.

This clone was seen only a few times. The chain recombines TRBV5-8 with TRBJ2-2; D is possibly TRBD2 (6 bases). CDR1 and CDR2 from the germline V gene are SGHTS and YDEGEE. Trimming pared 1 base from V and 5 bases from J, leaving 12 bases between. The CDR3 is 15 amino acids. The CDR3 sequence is CASSLHGLLTGELFF. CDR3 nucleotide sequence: TGTGCCAGCAGCTTGCATGGACTACTAACCGGGGAGCTGTTTTTT.

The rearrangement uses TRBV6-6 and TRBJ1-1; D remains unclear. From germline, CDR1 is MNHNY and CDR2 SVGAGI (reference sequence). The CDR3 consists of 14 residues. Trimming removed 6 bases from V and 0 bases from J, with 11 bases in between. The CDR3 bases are TGTGCCAGCAGCCACCCACAAATGAACACTGAAGCTTTCTTT. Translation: CASSHPQMNTEAFF.

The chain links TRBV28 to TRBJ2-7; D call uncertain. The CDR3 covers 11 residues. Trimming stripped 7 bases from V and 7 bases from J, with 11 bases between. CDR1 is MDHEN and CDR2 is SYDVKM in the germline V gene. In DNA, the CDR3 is TGTGCCAGCAATAGTTGGGGAGAGCAGTACTTC. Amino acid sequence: CASNSWGEQYF. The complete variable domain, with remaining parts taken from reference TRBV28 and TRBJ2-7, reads DVKVTQSSRYLVKRTGEKVFLECVQDMDHENMFWYRQDPGLGLRLIYFSYDVKMKEKGDIPEGYSVSREKKERFSLILESASTNQTSMYLCASNSWGEQYFGPGTRLTVT.

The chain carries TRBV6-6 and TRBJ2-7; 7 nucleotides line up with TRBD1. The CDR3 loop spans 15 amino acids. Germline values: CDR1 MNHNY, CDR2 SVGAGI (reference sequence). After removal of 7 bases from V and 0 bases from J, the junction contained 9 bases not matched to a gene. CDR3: CASISQGQNSYEQYF. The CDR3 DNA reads TGTGCCAGCATTTCCCAGGGACAGAACTCCTACGAGCAGTACTTC.

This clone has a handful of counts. CDR3 protein: CASSPTEAYEQYF. In nucleotides, the CDR3 is TGTGCCAGCAGCCCGACGGAGGCCTACGAGCAGTACTTC. This chain connects TRBV5-6 to TRBJ2-7; maybe TRBD2 (5 bases). Germline assignment: CDR1 SGHDT and CDR2 YYEEEE. CDR3 length: 13 residues. V lost 4 bases to trimming and J lost 2 bases, with 10 bases between them.

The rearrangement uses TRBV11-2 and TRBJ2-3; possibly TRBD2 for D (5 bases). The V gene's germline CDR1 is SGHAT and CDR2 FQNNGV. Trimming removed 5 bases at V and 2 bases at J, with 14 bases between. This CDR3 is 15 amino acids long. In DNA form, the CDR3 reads TGTGCCAGCAGCCCAACCTCGAGGGACACAGATACGCAGTATTTT. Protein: CASSPTSRDTDTQYF.

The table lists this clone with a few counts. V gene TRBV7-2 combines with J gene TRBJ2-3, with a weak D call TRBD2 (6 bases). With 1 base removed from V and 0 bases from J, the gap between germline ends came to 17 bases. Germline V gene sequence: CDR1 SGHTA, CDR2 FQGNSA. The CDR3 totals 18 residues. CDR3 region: CASSLGPRGGGSTDTQYF. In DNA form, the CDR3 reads TGTGCCAGCAGCTTAGGCCCAAGGGGTGGAGGGAGCACAGATACGCAGTATTTT.

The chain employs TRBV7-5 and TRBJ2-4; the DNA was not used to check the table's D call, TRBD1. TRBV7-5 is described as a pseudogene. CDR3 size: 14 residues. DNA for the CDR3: TGTGCCAGACGCCGGGACAGAGCCAAAAACATTCAGTACTTC. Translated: CARRRDRAKNIQYF.

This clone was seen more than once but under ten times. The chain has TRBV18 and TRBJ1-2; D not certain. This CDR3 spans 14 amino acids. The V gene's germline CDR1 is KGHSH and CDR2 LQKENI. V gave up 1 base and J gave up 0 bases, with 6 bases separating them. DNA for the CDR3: TGTGCCAGCTCACCACGACAACCTAACTATGGCTACACCTTC. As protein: CASSPRQPNYGYTF.

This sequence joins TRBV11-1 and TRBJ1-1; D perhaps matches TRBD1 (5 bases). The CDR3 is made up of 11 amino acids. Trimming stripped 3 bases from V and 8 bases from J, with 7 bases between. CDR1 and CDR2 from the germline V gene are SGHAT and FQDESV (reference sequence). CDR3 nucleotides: TGTGCCAGCAGCTTGTACAGGGAAGCTTTCTTT. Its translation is CASSLYREAFF.

CDR3: CASSPGGPSYEQYF. The CDR3 DNA follows: TGTGCCAGCAGCCCGGGCGGACCCTCCTACGAGCAGTACTTC. V gene TRBV4-2 combines with J gene TRBJ2-7; D not resolved. Germline loops: CDR1 LGHNA, CDR2 YNFKEQ. The length of the CDR3 is 14 residues. Trimming took 4 bases from V and 0 from J, leaving 10 bases between them.

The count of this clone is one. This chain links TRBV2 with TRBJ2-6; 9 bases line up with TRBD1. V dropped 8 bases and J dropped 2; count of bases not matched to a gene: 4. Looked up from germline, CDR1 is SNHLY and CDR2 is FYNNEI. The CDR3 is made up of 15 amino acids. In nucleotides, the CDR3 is TGTGCCAGCCCAGGGACAGGGACTGGGGCCAACGTCCTGACTTTC. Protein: CASPGTGTGANVLTF.

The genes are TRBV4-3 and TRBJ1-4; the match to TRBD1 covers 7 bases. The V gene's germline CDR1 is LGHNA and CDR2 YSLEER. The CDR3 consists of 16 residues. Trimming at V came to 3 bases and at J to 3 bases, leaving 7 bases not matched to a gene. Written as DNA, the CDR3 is TGCGCCAGCAGCCAGAACCCGGGACAGCCTAATGAAAAACTGTTTTTT. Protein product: CASSQNPGQPNEKLFF.

The CDR3 DNA is TGTGCCAGCAGGAGAATGTTCCAAAACGGGGACAGGGGAGGCGAGCAGTACTTC. Translated: CASRRMFQNGDRGGEQYF. The chain joins TRBV11-2 to TRBJ2-7; 10 bases are shared with TRBD1. Germline-derived CDR1 and CDR2 are SGHAT and FQNNGV. This CDR3 contains 18 residues. The V segment lost 6 bases and the J segment 6 bases; nucleotides outside the gene matches: 20.

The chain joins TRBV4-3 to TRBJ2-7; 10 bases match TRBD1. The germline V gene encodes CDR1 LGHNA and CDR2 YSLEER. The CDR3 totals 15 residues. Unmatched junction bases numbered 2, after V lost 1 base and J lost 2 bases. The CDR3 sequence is CASSQGTGGPYEQYF. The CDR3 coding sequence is TGCGCCAGCAGCCAAGGGACAGGGGGTCCCTACGAGCAGTACTTC.